One and the same sample provided the 8 T cell receptor beta chains below, sequenced in a study of T-cell memory formation after mild COVID-19. A single record per CDR3 protein comes from TCRdb applying MiXCR to the 5' RACE reads. The sample contains 410,000 or so distinct CDR3 sequences, 20% to 30% of which appear only once. Sequences were obtained from PBMCs or a T cell subset sorted from them (not recorded which). The source is an adult woman who had mild COVID-19 (a few samples of this study predate the infection). Cell type and time point are not known.

In its sample, this clonotype was seen a few times. The CDR3 DNA reads as TGTGCCAGCAGCTTGGGGGGACAGCATCAAGAGACCCAGTACTTC. It specifies CASSLGGQHQETQYF. This chain connects TRBV11-3 to TRBJ2-5; TRBD1 might be the D (7 bases). This CDR3 contains 15 residues. Per germline, CDR1 SGHNT and CDR2 YENEEA. V shed 3 bases and J shed 2 bases, with 13 bases lying between them.

This chain links TRBV23-1 with TRBJ2-3; possibly TRBD1 or TRBD2 for D (5 bases each). TRBV23-1 is an ORF; its function is uncertain. This CDR3 is built from 16 residues. Between the trimmed V and J ends, which lost 7 bases and 1 base, there was a span of 18 bases. The CDR3 loop is CASTSPGRRRTDTQYF. CDR3 nucleotide sequence: TGCGCCAGCACCTCTCCGGGACGGAGACGCACAGATACGCAGTATTTT.

J is TRBJ2-1 and V is TRBV7-6; weak D call: TRBD2 (6 bases). Germline V gene lookup returns CDR1 SGHVS and CDR2 FNYEAQ. This CDR3 region has 13 residues. V was shortened by 3 bases and J by 9 bases, with 12 bases between the two germline ends. In nucleotides, the CDR3 is TGTGCCAGCAGCTTCCCGGGAGAGCCTGAGCAGTTCTTC. Amino acid sequence: CASSFPGEPEQFF.

The chain has TRBV24-1 and TRBJ1-5; 11 bases are shared with TRBD1. V lost 4 bases, J lost 2 bases, and 9 bases stayed unmatched. Germline CDR1 KGHDR, CDR2 SFDVKD. This CDR3 contains 18 residues. CDR3 in DNA: TGTGCCACCAGTGAGTCACCGGGACAGGGGGATGGCAATCAGCCCCAGCATTTT. Its translation is CATSESPGQGDGNQPQHF.

The V and J genes are TRBV10-3 and TRBJ2-5; no definite D call. The CDR3 runs 15 residues. The germline V gene has CDR1 ENHRY and CDR2 SYGVKD. V was clipped by 6 bases and J by 5 bases, with 19 bases between them. The CDR3 DNA follows: TGTGCCATCAGCCAGTCGATGGGGTCGGGTGAGACCCAGTACTTC. This sequence encodes CAISQSMGSGETQYF.

This clonotype has more than one count but fewer than ten. The rearrangement links TRBV7-2 to TRBJ1-1; no definite D call. Looked up from germline, CDR1 is SGHTA and CDR2 is FQGNSA. The CDR3 length is 14 residues. V gave up 5 bases and J gave up 1 base, with 11 bases separating them. The CDR3 nucleotides read TGTGCCAGCAGCACACCCGGGTCGAACACTGAAGCTTTCTTT. As protein: CASSTPGSNTEAFF.

The sample holds a few counts of this clonotype. This sequence joins TRBV5-1 and TRBJ1-2; D is unclear. V was pared by 0 bases and J by 7 bases, with 10 bases between. Germline lookup yields CDR1 SGHRS and CDR2 YFSETQ. This CDR3 spans 13 amino acids. The CDR3 region has the DNA TGCGCCAGCAGCTTGGAGGGCCGGGTTGGCTACACCTTC. Its protein product is CASSLEGRVGYTF. Complete variable domain (other parts from reference TRBV5-1 and TRBJ1-2): KAGVTQTPRYLIKTRGQQVTLSCSPISGHRSVSWYQQTPGQGLQFLFEYFSETQRNKGNFPGRFSGRQFSNSRSEMNVSTLELGDSALYLCASSLEGRVGYTFGSGTRLTVV.

This sequence joins TRBV18 and TRBJ2-3, with D possibly called TRBD1 or TRBD2 (5 bases each). Germline V gene data show CDR1 as KGHSH and CDR2 as LQKENI. Trimming removed 6 bases at V and 2 bases at J, with 15 bases between. This CDR3 spans 15 amino acids. CDR3 protein: CASSRAQGDTDTQYF. CDR3 bases: TGTGCCAGCTCCCGGGCGCAGGGAGACACAGATACGCAGTATTTT.